This T cell receptor (beta chain) came from a study of CD8 T cells in Susac syndrome. A single count supports this clonotype. Germline V CDR1 and CDR2: MDHEN, SYDVKM. V lost 3 bases, J lost 6 bases, and 15 bases lay in between. The length of the CDR3 is 14 residues. Random hexamers were used to reverse transcribe the RNA input (about 0.45 to 1 ug). TCRdb re-analysed the immunoSEQ multiplex PCR reads in MiXCR, keeping a single row per CDR3 protein. Among about 100,000 distinct CDR3 sequences listed, 95% were seen once. Sequenced: CD8+ T cells from PBMCs. The rearrangement uses TRBV28 and TRBJ2-7; D remains ambiguous. The TCR was taken from a human donor with Susac syndrome. CDR3 sequence: CASSFSLIGSEQYF. The CDR3, as DNA: TGTGCCAGCAGTTTCAGTCTTATAGGTAGCGAGCAGTACTTC.